This T cell receptor beta chain was observed in a study of early T cells in non-severe SARS-CoV-2 infection. For the study at large: From unsorted whole blood, bulk RNA was sequenced, and the chains remained unpaired.

Germline CDR1 is MGHRA and CDR2 is YSYEKL. The CDR3 runs to 15 residues. After removal of 6 bases from V and 5 bases from J, the junction contained 9 bases not matched to a gene. In this sample, this clonotype turned up many times. Its matching antigen is unknown. Broader study findings: The study's VDJdb matching favored anti-spike CD8 responses and missed private and CD4 specificities.

The TCR library protocol was used to attach unique molecular identifiers. These identifiers were attached to individual cDNA molecules. TCRdb reprocessed the 5' RACE reads with MiXCR, giving one entry per CDR3 protein. The sample includes around 40,000 distinct CDR3 sequences, 5.5% to 7.5% of them seen just once. This sequence was found in an adult who was a healthcare worker with PCR-confirmed SARS-CoV-2 infection or an uninfected control (not recorded which). The chain carries TRBV4-1 and TRBJ2-2; 7 bases fit TRBD1. Sequencing used whole blood. This CDR3 is CASSPKMTGTGELFF. CDR3 nucleotide sequence: TGCGCCAGCAGTCCAAAGATGACAGGGACCGGGGAGCTGTTTTTT.